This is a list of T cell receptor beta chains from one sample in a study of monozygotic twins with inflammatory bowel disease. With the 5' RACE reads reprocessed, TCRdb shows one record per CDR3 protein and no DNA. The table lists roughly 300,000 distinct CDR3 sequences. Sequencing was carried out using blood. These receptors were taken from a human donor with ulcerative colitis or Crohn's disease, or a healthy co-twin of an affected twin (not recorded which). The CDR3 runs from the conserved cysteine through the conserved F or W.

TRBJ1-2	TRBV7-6	CASSLDAGANYGYTF
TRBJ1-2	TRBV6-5	CASSYAMYGYTF
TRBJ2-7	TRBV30	CAWRAWGLAGAPTNEQYF
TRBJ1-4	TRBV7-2	CASSQRQNEKLFF
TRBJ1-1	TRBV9	CASSVRGQNTEAFF
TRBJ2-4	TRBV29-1	CSVDSRLAGGPSKNIQYF
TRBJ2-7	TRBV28	CASSLPGQGSSYEQYF
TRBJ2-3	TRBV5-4	CASSNKGTSTDTQYF
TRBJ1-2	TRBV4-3	CASSQVVGTELFGYGYTF
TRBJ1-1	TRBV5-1	CASSPQYRDFSTEAFF
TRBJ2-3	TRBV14	CASSQKDRPSTDTQYF
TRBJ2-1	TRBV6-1	CASMMASGGYNEQFF
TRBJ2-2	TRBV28	CASRLMGATGELFF
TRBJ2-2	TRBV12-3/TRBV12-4	CASSLQVNVPGELFF
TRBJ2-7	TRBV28	CASSLPGTAYEQYF
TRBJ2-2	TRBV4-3	CASSQLDGNTGELFF
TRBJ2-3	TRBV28	CASRKTGRLTDTQYF